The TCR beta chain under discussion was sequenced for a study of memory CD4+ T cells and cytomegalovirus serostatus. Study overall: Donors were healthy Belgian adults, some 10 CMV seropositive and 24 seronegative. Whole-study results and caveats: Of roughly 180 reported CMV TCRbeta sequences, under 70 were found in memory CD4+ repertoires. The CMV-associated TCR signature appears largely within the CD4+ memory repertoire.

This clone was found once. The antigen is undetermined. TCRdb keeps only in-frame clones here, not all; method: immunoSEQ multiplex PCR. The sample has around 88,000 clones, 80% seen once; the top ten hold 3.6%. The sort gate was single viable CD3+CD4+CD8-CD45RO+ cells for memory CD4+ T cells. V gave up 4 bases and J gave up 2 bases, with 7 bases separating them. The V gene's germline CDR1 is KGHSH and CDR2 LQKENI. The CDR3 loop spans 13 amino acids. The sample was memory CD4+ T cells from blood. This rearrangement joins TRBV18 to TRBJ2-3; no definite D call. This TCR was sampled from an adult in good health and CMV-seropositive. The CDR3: CASSRKYTDTQYF. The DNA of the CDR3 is TGTGCCAGCTCACGGAAATACACAGATACGCAGTATTTT.